This T cell receptor beta chain derives from a study of shared clonotypes between healthy human individuals. The naive CD8 subset, CD45RO-negative cells positively selected for CCR7, excluded terminally differentiated effector memory CD45RA+ cells. Assay used: immunoSEQ multiplex PCR; TCRdb lists only in-frame clones, some missing. This sample has about 2,100,000 clones; more than 85% occur once, and the top ten carry roughly 1.7%. The CDR3 consists of 14 residues. Trimming took 4 bases from V and 5 from J; bases not matched to a gene: 7. Germline CDR1 reads SGHDT; CDR2 reads YYEEEE. This sequence was found in a young man in good health. Some clones in this sample may be carry-over from other donors' samples. Sequenced sample: naive CD8+ T cells from PBMCs. The chain recombines TRBV5-6 with TRBJ1-2, with 8 bases fitting TRBD1. This CDR3 is CASSHGTGFYGYTF. The CDR3 DNA reads as TGTGCCAGCAGCCATGGGACAGGTTTTTATGGCTACACCTTC. The variable domain in full, completed from reference TRBV5-6 and TRBJ1-2, reads DAGVTQSPTHLIKTRGQQVTLRCSPKSGHDTVSWYQQALGQGPQFIFQYYEEEERQRGNFPDRFSGHQFPNYSSELNVNALLLGDSALYLCASSHGTGFYGYTFGSGTRLTVV.